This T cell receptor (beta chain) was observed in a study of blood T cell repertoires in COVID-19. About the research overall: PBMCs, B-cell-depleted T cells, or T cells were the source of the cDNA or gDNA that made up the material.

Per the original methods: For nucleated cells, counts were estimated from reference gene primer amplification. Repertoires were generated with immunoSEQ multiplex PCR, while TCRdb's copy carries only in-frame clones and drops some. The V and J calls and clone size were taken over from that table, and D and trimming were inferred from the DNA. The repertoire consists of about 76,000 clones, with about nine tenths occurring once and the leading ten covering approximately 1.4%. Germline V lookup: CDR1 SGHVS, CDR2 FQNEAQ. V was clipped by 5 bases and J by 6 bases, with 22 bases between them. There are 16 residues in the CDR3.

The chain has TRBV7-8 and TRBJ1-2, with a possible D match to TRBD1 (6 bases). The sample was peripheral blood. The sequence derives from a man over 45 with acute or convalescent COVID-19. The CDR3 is CASSKRGAQGGNGYTF. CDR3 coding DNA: TGTGCCAGCAGCAAACGGGGGGCACAGGGAGGGAATGGCTACACCTTC.